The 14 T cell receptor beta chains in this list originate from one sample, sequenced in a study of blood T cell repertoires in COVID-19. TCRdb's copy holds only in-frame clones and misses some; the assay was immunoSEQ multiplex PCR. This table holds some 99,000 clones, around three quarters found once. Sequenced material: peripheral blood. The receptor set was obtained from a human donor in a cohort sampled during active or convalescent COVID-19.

CDR3 sequence (DNA): TGTGCCAGCAGCTTGGCCGAAGGACTAGCAACCGGGGAGCTGTTTTTT. It yields the protein CASSLAEGLATGELFF. The rearrangement joins TRBV5-4 to TRBJ2-2; 8 bases are shared with TRBD2. This CDR3 comprises 16 residues. The junction had 6 bases not matched to a gene; V was cut back by 0 bases and J by 5 bases. Per germline, CDR1 SGHNT and CDR2 YYREEE (reference sequence).

This CDR3 reads CASSLGSSVNYGYTF. CDR3 nucleotides: TGCGCCAGCAGCTTGGGCTCCAGTGTAAACTATGGCTACACCTTC. This chain uses TRBV5-1 with TRBJ1-2; D gene unclear. This CDR3 comprises 15 residues. The germline V gene encodes CDR1 SGHRS and CDR2 YFSETQ. V was pared by 0 bases and J by 2 bases, with 11 bases between.

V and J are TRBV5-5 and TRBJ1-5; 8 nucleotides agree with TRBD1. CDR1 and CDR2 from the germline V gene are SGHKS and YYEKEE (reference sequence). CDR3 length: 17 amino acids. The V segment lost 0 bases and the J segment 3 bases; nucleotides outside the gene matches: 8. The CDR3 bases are TGTGCCAGCAGCTTGGTCGCCGGGACAGGCTTCAATCAGCCCCAGCATTTT. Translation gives CASSLVAGTGFNQPQHF.

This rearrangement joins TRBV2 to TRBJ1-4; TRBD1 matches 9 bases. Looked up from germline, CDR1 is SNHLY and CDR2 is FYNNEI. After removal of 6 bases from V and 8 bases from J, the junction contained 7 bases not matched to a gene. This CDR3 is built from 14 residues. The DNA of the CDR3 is TGTGCCAGCAGGGTGGACAGGGGCACGGAAAAACTGTTTTTT. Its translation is CASRVDRGTEKLFF.

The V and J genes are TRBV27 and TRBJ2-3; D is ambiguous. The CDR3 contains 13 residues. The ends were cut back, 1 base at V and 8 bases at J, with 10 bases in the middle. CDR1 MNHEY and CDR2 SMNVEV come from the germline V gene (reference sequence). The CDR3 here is CASSLFAPLTQYF. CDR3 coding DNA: TGTGCCAGCAGTTTATTCGCCCCACTTACGCAGTATTTT.

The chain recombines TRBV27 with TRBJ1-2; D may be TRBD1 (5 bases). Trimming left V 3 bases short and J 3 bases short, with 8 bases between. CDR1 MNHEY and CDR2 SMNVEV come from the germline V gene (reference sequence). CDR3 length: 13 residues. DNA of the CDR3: TGTGCCAGCAGTTTGTGGGGGGACTATGGCTACACCTTC. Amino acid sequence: CASSLWGDYGYTF.

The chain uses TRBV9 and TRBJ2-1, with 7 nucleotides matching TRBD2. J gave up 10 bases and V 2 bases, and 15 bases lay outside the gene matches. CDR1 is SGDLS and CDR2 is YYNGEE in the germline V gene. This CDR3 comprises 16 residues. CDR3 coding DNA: TGTGCCAGCAGCGTCTCCGTCTTGCGGGAGACATGGGAGCAGTTCTTC. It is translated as CASSVSVLRETWEQFF.

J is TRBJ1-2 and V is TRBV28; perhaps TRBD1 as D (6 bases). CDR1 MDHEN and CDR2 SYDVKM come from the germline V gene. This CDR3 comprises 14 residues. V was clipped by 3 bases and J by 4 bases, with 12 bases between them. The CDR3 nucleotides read TGTGCCAGCAGTTTGTTCAGGGGCACCTATGGCTACACCTTC. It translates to CASSLFRGTYGYTF.

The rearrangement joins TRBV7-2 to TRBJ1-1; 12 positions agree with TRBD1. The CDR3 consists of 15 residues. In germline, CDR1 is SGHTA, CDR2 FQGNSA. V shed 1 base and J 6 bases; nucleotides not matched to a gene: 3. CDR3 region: CASSLVGTGGSEAFF. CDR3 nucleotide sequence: TGTGCCAGCAGCTTAGTCGGGACAGGGGGCTCTGAAGCTTTCTTT. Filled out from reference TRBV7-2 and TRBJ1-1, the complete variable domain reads GAGVSQSPSNKVTEKGKDVELRCDPISGHTALYWYRQSLGQGLEFLIYFQGNSAPDKSGLPSDRFSAERTGGSVSTLTIQRTQQEDSAVYLCASSLVGTGGSEAFFGQGTRLTVV.

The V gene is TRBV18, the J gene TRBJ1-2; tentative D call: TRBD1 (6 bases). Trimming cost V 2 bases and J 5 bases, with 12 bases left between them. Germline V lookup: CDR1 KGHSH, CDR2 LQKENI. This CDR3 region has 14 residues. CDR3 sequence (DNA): TGTGCCAGCTCACCAGATCGCAGGGGTTATGGCTACACCTTC. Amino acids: CASSPDRRGYGYTF.

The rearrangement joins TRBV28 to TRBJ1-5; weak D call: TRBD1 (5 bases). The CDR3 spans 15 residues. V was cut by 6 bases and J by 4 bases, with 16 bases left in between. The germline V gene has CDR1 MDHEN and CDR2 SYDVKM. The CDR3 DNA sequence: TGTGCCAGCAGCCGCTTGGCGGGGCTAAATCAGCCCCAGCATTTT. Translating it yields CASSRLAGLNQPQHF.

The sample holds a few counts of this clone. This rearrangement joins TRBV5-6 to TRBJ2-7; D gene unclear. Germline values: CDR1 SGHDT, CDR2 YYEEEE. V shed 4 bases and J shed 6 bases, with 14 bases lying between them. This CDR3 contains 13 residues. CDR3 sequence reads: CASSLVSVGEQYF. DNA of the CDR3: TGTGCCAGCAGCCTGGTGAGCGTCGGCGAGCAGTACTTC.

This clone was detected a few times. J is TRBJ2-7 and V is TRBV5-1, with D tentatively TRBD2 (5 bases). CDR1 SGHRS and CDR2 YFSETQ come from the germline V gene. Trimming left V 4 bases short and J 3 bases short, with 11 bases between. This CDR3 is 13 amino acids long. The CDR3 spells CASSPNRGYEQYF. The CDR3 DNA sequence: TGCGCCAGCAGCCCCAACCGGGGCTACGAGCAGTACTTC.

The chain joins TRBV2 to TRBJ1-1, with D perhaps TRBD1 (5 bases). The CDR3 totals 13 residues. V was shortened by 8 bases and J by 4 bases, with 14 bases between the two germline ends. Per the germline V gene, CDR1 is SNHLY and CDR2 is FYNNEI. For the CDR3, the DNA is TGTGCCAGCGGAAAGGACATCGGCACTGAAGCTTTCTTT. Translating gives CASGKDIGTEAFF. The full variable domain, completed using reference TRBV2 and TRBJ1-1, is EPEVTQTPSHQVTQMGQEVILRCVPISNHLYFYWYRQILGQKVEFLVSFYNNEISEKSEIFDDQFSVERPDGSNFTLKIRSTKLEDSAMYFCASGKDIGTEAFFGQGTRLTVV.